The 21 T cell receptor beta chains listed next were all sequenced from one sample in a study of T-cell reconstitution after alpha-beta-depleted transplantation in children. It was with unique molecular identifiers that the TCRbeta library was prepared. Each CDR3 protein gets one entry after TCRdb re-called the PCR reads with MiXCR. The sample contains about 640,000 distinct CDR3 sequences, 16% of which appear only once. This specimen consisted of PBMCs from the stem cell graft donor, obtained from the stem cell graft. The receptors were sampled from a human donor who donated a stem cell graft to a child with acute myeloid leukemia.

The chain links TRBV20-1 to TRBJ1-2; 9 bases are shared with TRBD1. V lost 1 base and J lost 3; bases outside the gene matches: 6. In germline, CDR1 is DFQATT, CDR2 SNEGSKA (reference sequence). CDR3 length: 15 amino acids. CDR3 in amino acids: CSARARQGGDYGYTF. CDR3 nucleotides: TGCAGTGCTAGAGCTAGACAGGGGGGGGACTATGGCTACACCTTC.

This clonotype was seen repeatedly, ten times or more. The chain uses TRBV7-2 and TRBJ2-7, with D perhaps matching TRBD2 (6 bases). There are 14 residues in the CDR3. From germline, CDR1 is SGHTA and CDR2 FQGNSA. V lost 5 bases to trimming and J lost 3 bases, with 14 bases between them. Here the CDR3 reads CASSEGGANYEQYF. The CDR3 coding sequence is TGTGCCAGCAGCGAGGGAGGCGCCAACTACGAGCAGTACTTC.

This clonotype was seen at least ten times. This chain uses TRBV20-1 with TRBJ2-5; the D is unclear. V lost 0 bases to trimming and J lost 1 base, with 9 bases between them. The CDR3 contains 14 residues. The germline V gene encodes CDR1 DFQATT and CDR2 SNEGSKA (reference sequence). Written as DNA, the CDR3 is TGCAGTGCTAGAGATCGAGAGCCCCAAGAGACCCAGTACTTC. It yields the protein CSARDREPQETQYF.

This clonotype has more than one count but fewer than ten. In DNA, the CDR3 is TGCGCCAGCAGCTTCAAAACAGGGGGCAGGGGCTACAATGAGCAGTTCTTC. It codes for CASSFKTGGRGYNEQFF. The chain combines TRBV5-1 with TRBJ2-1, with TRBD1 matching 9 bases. J was trimmed by 3 bases and V by 2 bases; bases with no gene match: 9. Germline lookup yields CDR1 SGHRS and CDR2 YFSETQ. CDR3 length: 17 residues.

In this sample, this clonotype turned up many times. The genes are TRBV5-6 and TRBJ2-5; 8 nucleotides line up with TRBD2. The CDR3 contains 18 residues. Germline values: CDR1 SGHDT, CDR2 YYEEEE. The V gene end was trimmed by 2 bases and the J gene end by 5 bases; junction bases not matched to a gene: 17. CDR3 in amino acids: CASSLGTRGKGPSETQYF. As DNA, the CDR3 is TGTGCCAGCAGCTTAGGGACTAGAGGCAAGGGTCCAAGCGAGACCCAGTACTTC.

Details on this clonotype: One base away lies a much larger clone, so this may be a sequencing read error. The rearrangement links TRBV21-1 to TRBJ1-6. TRBV21-1 constitutes a pseudogene. The CDR3 extends over 10 amino acids. The CDR3 nucleotides are TGTGCCAGGAGGGGGTCACCCCTCCACTTT. As protein: CARRGSPLHF.

This chain joins TRBV20-1 and TRBJ2-2, with 7 positions matching TRBD1. Germline V CDR1 and CDR2: DFQATT, SNEGSKA (reference sequence). The CDR3 contains 15 residues. V lost 3 bases and J lost 1; bases outside the gene matches: 5. This CDR3 is CSARWTGGNTGELFF. CDR3 nucleotides: TGCAGTGCTAGGTGGACAGGCGGGAACACCGGGGAGCTGTTTTTT.

This sequence joins TRBV12-5 and TRBJ1-1; D is unresolved. Between the trimmed V and J ends, which lost 8 bases and 4 bases, there was a span of 8 bases. Germline V CDR1 and CDR2: LGHNT, FRNRAP. The CDR3 length is 11 residues. CDR3 protein: CASSESTEAFF. In nucleotides, the CDR3 is TGTGCTAGTTCAGAGAGCACTGAAGCTTTCTTT.

This clonotype was seen at least ten times. The chain couples TRBV12-3 or TRBV12-4 to TRBJ1-2; D uncertain. V was pared by 4 bases and J by 5 bases, with 8 bases between. The CDR3 extends over 12 amino acids. Written as DNA, the CDR3 is TGTGCCAGCAGTTCAGAAACGTATGGCTACACCTTC. The encoded protein is CASSSETYGYTF.

The chain is built from TRBV7-2 and TRBJ2-3, with 8 positions matching TRBD1. With V trimmed by 3 bases and J by 2 bases, 7 bases remained unmatched. The germline gives CDR1 SGHTA, CDR2 FQGNSA. This CDR3 contains 16 residues. In DNA, the CDR3 is TGTGCCAGCAGCTTGAGGCAGGGGGCCATCACAGATACGCAGTATTTT. This sequence encodes CASSLRQGAITDTQYF.

About this clonotype: With a much larger clone just one base away, this may be a read error. V usage is TRBV20-1 and J usage is TRBJ2-5; tentatively, D is TRBD1 or TRBD2 (6 bases each). Germline lookup yields CDR1 DFQATT and CDR2 SNEGSKA (reference sequence). This CDR3 is 15 amino acids long. Trimming cost V 2 bases and J 5 bases, with 18 bases left between them. Here the CDR3 reads CSARIPGGSRETQYF. CDR3 nucleotides: TGCAGTGCTAGAATACCCGGGGGCTCGAGGGAGACCCAGTACTTC.

This clonotype was picked up many times. V and J are TRBV5-5 and TRBJ2-5, with no clear D. The CDR3 runs 12 residues. CDR1 and CDR2 (germline): SGHKS, YYEKEE (reference sequence). V was shortened by 4 bases and J by 1 base, with 5 bases between the two germline ends. The CDR3 DNA sequence: TGTGCCAGCAGCCCTCTCCAAGAGACCCAGTACTTC. Protein sequence: CASSPLQETQYF.

The table lists this clonotype with a few counts. The J gene is TRBJ2-3, the V gene TRBV24-1, with D possibly matching TRBD2 (7 bases). V gave up 0 bases and J gave up 1 base, with 10 bases separating them. There are 16 residues in the CDR3. Looked up from germline, CDR1 is KGHDR and CDR2 is SFDVKD. CDR3 sequence reads: CATSDLAGARTDTQYF. Here the CDR3 DNA reads TGTGCCACCAGTGATTTGGCGGGGGCCCGCACAGATACGCAGTATTTT.

In this sample, this clonotype turned up a few times. The chain uses TRBV7-9 and TRBJ1-1; possible D gene TRBD1, 5 bases. Germline V gives CDR1 SEHNR, CDR2 FQNEAQ (reference sequence). V dropped 5 bases and J dropped 5 bases, with 21 bases sitting between them. This CDR3 has 16 amino acids. The CDR3 DNA is TGTGCCAGCAGCCCCCCACCAGGGTTTACGGGGACTGAAGCTTTCTTT. Translation gives CASSPPPGFTGTEAFF.

The V call is TRBV2, the J call TRBJ2-1; 10 nucleotides line up with TRBD1. The CDR3 contains 14 residues. J gave up 7 bases and V 6 bases, and 6 bases lay outside the gene matches. The V gene's germline CDR1 is SNHLY and CDR2 FYNNEI. The CDR3 is CASSDRGQVNEQFF. DNA of the CDR3: TGTGCCAGCAGCGACAGGGGGCAAGTGAATGAGCAGTTCTTC.

This clonotype was seen only a few times. The chain links TRBV30 to TRBJ1-1; no reliable D call. V shed 1 base and J shed 7 bases, with 7 bases lying between them. Germline CDR1 is GTSNPN and CDR2 is SVGIG (reference sequence). This CDR3 comprises 11 residues. CDR3 nucleotide sequence: TGTGCCTGGAGTGCGGTCATTGAAGCTTTCTTT. As protein: CAWSAVIEAFF. The full variable domain, its missing parts supplied by reference TRBV30 and TRBJ1-1, is SQTIHQWPATLVQPVGSPLSLECTVEGTSNPNLYWYRQAAGRGLQLLFYSVGIGQISSEVPQNLSASRPQDRQFILSSKKLLLSDSGFYLCAWSAVIEAFFGQGTRLTVV.

A few counts support this clonotype. The chain employs TRBV7-2 and TRBJ2-5; D remains unclear. Trimming took off 0 bases at V and 2 bases at J, with 10 bases between the two ends. CDR3 length: 15 amino acids. Per the germline V gene, CDR1 is SGHTA and CDR2 is FQGNSA. The CDR3 reads CASSLAPVGQETQYF. In DNA form, the CDR3 reads TGTGCCAGCAGCTTAGCTCCAGTGGGACAAGAGACCCAGTACTTC.

This clonotype was seen many times. This rearrangement joins TRBV6-1 to TRBJ1-1; 9 bases are shared with TRBD1. The CDR3 has 16 amino acids. Germline loops: CDR1 MNHNS, CDR2 SASEGT. V gave up 7 bases and J gave up 6 bases; unmatched junction bases: 15. CDR3 DNA: TGTGCCAGCACTCCGGGAAGGACAGGGGTTGTAGCTGAAGCTTTCTTT. This gives the protein CASTPGRTGVVAEAFF.

This clonotype has a count of ten or more. The CDR3 loop is CATEGMTGEYGYTF. DNA for the CDR3: TGTGCCACCGAAGGGATGACAGGCGAATATGGCTACACCTTC. The V gene is TRBV15, the J gene TRBJ1-2; D might be TRBD1 (6 bases). Germline-derived CDR1 and CDR2 are LNHNV and YYDKDF (reference sequence). This CDR3 has 14 residues. V was cut by 8 bases and J by 5 bases, with 18 bases left in between. Based on the CDR3 plus reference TRBV15 and TRBJ1-2, the full variable domain is DAMVIQNPRYQVTQFGKPVTLSCSQTLNHNVMYWYQQKSSQAPKLLFHYYDKDFNNEADTPDNFQSRRPNTSFCFLDIRSPGLGDTAMYLCATEGMTGEYGYTFGSGTRLTVV.

This clonotype was observed many times. The chain links TRBV5-6 to TRBJ2-6; D uncertain. Germline CDR1 and CDR2: SGHDT and YYEEEE. Trimming removed 2 bases from V and 1 base from J, with 10 bases in between. There are 16 residues in the CDR3. In nucleotides, the CDR3 is TGTGCCAGCAGCTTCGCCAGGCAGTCTGGGGCCAACGTCCTGACTTTC. This codes for CASSFARQSGANVLTF.

In this sample, this clonotype turned up a few times. The V and J genes are TRBV7-2 and TRBJ1-4; 7 positions match TRBD1. V lost 2 bases to trimming and J lost 4 bases; unmatched junction nucleotides: 4. The CDR3 totals 15 residues. CDR1 and CDR2 from the germline V gene are SGHTA and FQGNSA. For the CDR3, the DNA is TGTGCCAGCAGCTTAATCGGGACAGTTAATGAAAAACTGTTTTTT. Protein product: CASSLIGTVNEKLFF. The full variable domain, in which reference TRBV7-2 and TRBJ1-4 provide the parts outside the CDR3, is GAGVSQSPSNKVTEKGKDVELRCDPISGHTALYWYRQSLGQGLEFLIYFQGNSAPDKSGLPSDRFSAERTGGSVSTLTIQRTQQEDSAVYLCASSLIGTVNEKLFFGSGTQLSVL.